The present entry profiles one T cell receptor beta chain with its context. A read error may be the cause here, since a much bigger clone is one base away. Germline V gives CDR1 SGDLS, CDR2 YYNGEE. This CDR3 has 16 amino acids. V dropped 4 bases and J dropped 1 base, with 17 bases sitting between them. These data are taken from a study of regulatory T cells in long-lasting Graves disease. Study background: Graves' patients, newly diagnosed, had taken antithyroid drugs under 3 months.

HTBI primers from iRepertoire and Arm-PCR of CDR3 regions yielded the TCR beta libraries. TCRdb reprocessed the multiplex PCR reads with MiXCR, giving one entry per CDR3 protein. This sample has roughly 560,000 distinct CDR3 sequences, with about 16% found just once. Specified time point: newly diagnosed GD, antithyroid drugs for less than 3 months. PBMCs were the source of the RNA used for TCR sequencing. This same sample was also taken into another study, of T cells in Graves' hyperthyroidism and ophthalmopathy.

The chain carries TRBV9 and TRBJ1-2, with unresolved D. This specimen was peripheral blood mononuclear cells (PBMCs), taken at new diagnosis, from a patient treated with antithyroid drugs. The sequence came from a woman aged 40 to 65 with Graves disease. Here the CDR3 DNA reads TGTGCCAGCAGCCCCCAGGCGTTGGCAGTTAACTATGGCTACACCTTC. Translating it yields CASSPQALAVNYGYTF.